The table lists the clone carrying this T cell receptor (beta chain) with a few counts. This sample is part of a study of patients and donors after allogeneic stem cell transplantation. CDR3 size: 18 residues. Germline trimming cut 6 bases from V and 7 bases from J; bases unmatched to any gene: 16. TCRdb independently ran MiXCR on the RT-PCR reads; one entry per CDR3 protein. Of more than 850,000 distinct CDR3 sequences in the sample, roughly 18% were seen once. Sequenced sample: blood, either unsorted or a sorted T cell fraction (not recorded which). The chain is built from TRBV12-3 or TRBV12-4 and TRBJ1-6, with 9 positions matching TRBD1. The TCR originated in a human donor who was either an allogeneic HSCT recipient or a stem cell or donor lymphocyte infusion donor (not recorded which). It is not recorded whose cells these are; they may come from a transplant donor. This chain's CDR3 is CASSPARGQGFLNSPLHF. The CDR3 DNA follows: TGTGCCAGCAGCCCCGCGCGAGGACAGGGGTTTTTGAATTCACCCCTCCACTTT.